This is a list of T cell receptor beta chains from one sample in a study of T cells in Graves' hyperthyroidism and ophthalmopathy. TCRdb used MiXCR to reprocess the multiplex PCR reads, holding one entry per CDR3 protein. The data show some 800,000 distinct CDR3 sequences, approximately 40% seen once. The sample was blood. The origin of the receptors is a man younger than 35 with Graves' hyperthyroidism. The CDR3 runs from the conserved cysteine through the conserved F or W. Each record gives: V gene, D gene, J gene, CDR3 length, clone size, CDR3 protein, CDR3 DNA. The D gene is left open where the match is weak. Rows may omit the clone size; those that give it use once, few, many or a size class.

TRBV25-1	TRBD1	TRBJ2-6	17	.	CASSGTGGSAGANVLTF	TGTGCCAGCAGTGGGACAGGGGGTTCGGCTGGGGCCAACGTCCTGACTTTC
TRBV20-1	.	TRBJ1-4	12	many	CSARGAGEKLFF	TGCAGTGCTAGAGGGGCCGGGGAAAAACTGTTTTTT
TRBV7-8	.	TRBJ2-7	16	.	CASSLARISWGTEQYF	TGTGCCAGCAGCTTAGCGCGAATATCATGGGGAACCGAGCAGTACTTC
TRBV5-1	.	TRBJ2-7	15	.	CASSLTPDLSYEQYF	TGCGCCAGCAGCCTTACACCTGACCTTTCCTACGAGCAGTACTTC
TRBV12-3/TRBV12-4	.	TRBJ2-7	14	few	CASSGGGSIGEQYF	TGTGCCAGCAGTGGCGGCGGATCCATTGGGGAGCAGTACTTC
TRBV7-8	.	TRBJ1-1	13	many	CASSLLQGTEAFF	TGTGCCAGCAGCTTACTACAGGGTACTGAAGCTTTCTTT
TRBV7-9	.	TRBJ2-5	13	.	CASSRERGETQYF	TGTGCCAGCAGCCGGGAGAGGGGCGAGACCCAGTACTTC
TRBV4-1	.	TRBJ1-2	14	many	CASSQVMGNYGYTF	TGCGCCAGCAGCCAAGTTATGGGAAACTATGGCTACACCTTC
TRBV9	.	TRBJ2-2	13	.	CANSVVRTGELFF	TGTGCCAACAGCGTAGTGCGGACCGGGGAGCTGTTTTTT
TRBV20-1	TRBD1	TRBJ1-1	15	.	CSARVRGLRYTEAFF	TGCAGTGCTAGAGTCAGGGGGCTTCGGTATACTGAAGCTTTCTTT
TRBV19	.	TRBJ1-5	14	.	CARETGLSNQPQHF	TGTGCTAGAGAGACGGGGTTGAGCAATCAGCCCCAGCATTTT
TRBV29-1	.	TRBJ2-7	12	many	CSVGGGAYEQYF	TGCAGCGTTGGAGGAGGGGCCTACGAGCAGTACTTC
TRBV9	.	TRBJ1-5	15	.	CASSLGVGDNQPQHF	TGTGCCAGCAGCCTCGGGGTAGGGGACAATCAGCCCCAGCATTTT
TRBV6-1	.	TRBJ2-2	10	.	CASSDWELFF	TGTGCCAGCAGTGATTGGGAGCTGTTTTTT
TRBV4-1	TRBD1	TRBJ2-7	15	once	CASSPQTGQGTEQYF	TGCGCCAGCAGCCCTCAGACAGGGCAAGGGACCGAGCAGTACTTC
TRBV15	.	TRBJ2-3	13	.	CATSGRRTDTQYF	TGTGCCACCAGCGGCAGGCGCACAGATACGCAGTATTTT
TRBV11-1	.	TRBJ1-2	14	.	CASSLGTTGHGYTF	TGTGCCAGCAGCTTAGGGACAACAGGGCATGGCTACACCTTC
TRBV7-8	.	TRBJ2-5	13	.	CVSSLRTQETQYF	TGTGTCAGCAGCTTACGGACTCAAGAGACCCAGTACTTC
TRBV15	.	TRBJ1-2	15	many	CATSREVGGRYGYTF	TGTGCCACCAGCAGAGAGGTGGGGGGCCGGTATGGCTACACCTTC
TRBV29-1	.	TRBJ2-5	11	.	CSAVGQGTQYF	TGCAGCGCCGTCGGCCAGGGGACCCAGTACTTC
TRBV27	.	TRBJ2-7	15	.	CASSLLGLISYEQYF	TGTGCCAGCAGTTTGCTCGGACTCATCTCCTACGAGCAGTACTTC
TRBV19	.	TRBJ1-5	16	many	CASRWTWTADNQPQHF	TGTGCCAGTAGATGGACGTGGACAGCCGACAATCAGCCCCAGCATTTT